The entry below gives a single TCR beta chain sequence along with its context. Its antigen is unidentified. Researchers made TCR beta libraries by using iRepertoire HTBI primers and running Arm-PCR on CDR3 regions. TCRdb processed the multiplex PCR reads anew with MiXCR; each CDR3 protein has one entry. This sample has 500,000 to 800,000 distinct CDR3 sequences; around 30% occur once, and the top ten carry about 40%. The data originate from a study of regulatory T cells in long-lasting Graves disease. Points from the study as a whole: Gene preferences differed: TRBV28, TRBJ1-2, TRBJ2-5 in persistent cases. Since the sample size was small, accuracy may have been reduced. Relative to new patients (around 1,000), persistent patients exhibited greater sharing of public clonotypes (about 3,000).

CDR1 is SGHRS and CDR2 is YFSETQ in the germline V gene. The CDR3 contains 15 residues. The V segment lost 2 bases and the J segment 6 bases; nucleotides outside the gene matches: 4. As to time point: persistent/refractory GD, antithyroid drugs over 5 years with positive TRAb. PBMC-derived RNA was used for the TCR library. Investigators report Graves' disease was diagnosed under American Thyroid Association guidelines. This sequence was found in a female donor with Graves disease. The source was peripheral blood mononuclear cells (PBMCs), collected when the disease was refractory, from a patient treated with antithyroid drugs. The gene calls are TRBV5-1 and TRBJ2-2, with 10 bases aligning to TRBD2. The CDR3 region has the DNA TGCGCCAGCAGCTTTATCACTAGCGGGGCCGGGGAGCTGTTTTTT. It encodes CASSFITSGAGELFF.